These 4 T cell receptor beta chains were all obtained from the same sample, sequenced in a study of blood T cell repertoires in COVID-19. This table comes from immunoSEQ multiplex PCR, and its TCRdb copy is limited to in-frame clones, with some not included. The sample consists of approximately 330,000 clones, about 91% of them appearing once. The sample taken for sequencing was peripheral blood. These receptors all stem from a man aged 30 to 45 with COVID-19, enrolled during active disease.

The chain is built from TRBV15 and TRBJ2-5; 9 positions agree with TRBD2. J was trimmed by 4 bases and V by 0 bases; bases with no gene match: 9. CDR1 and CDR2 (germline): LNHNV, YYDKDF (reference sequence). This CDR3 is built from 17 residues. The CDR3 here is CATSRDFAAGGGETQYF. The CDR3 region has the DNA TGTGCCACCAGCAGAGATTTCGCGGCGGGAGGGGGAGAGACCCAGTACTTC.

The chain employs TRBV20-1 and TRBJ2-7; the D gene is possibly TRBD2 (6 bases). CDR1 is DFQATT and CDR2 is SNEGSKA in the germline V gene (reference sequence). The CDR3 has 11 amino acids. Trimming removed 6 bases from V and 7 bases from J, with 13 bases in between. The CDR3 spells CSASLADEQYF. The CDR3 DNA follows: TGCAGTGCGTCACTAGCAGATGAGCAGTACTTC.

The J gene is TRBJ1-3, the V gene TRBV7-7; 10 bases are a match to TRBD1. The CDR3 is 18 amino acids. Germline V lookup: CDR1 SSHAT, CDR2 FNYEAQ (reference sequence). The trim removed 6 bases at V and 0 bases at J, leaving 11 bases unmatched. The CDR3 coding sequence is TGTGCCAGCAGTCCGGGACAGGGGAGTGAAAGCTCTGGAAACACCATATATTTT. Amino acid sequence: CASSPGQGSESSGNTIYF.

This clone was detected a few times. The CDR3 region is CASSDSASNEQFF. The CDR3 DNA is TGTGCCAGCAGTGACTCGGCTAGCAATGAGCAGTTCTTC. The rearrangement links TRBV6-4 to TRBJ2-1; no firm D call. CDR3 length: 13 residues. The germline CDR1 and CDR2 sequences are MRHNA and SNTAGT. V was pared by 0 bases and J by 6 bases, with 6 bases between.